Listed here is a single T cell receptor beta chain. Its antigen is undetermined. Naive CD8+ T cells were CD45RO-CCR7+CD27+CD95-. cDNA libraries for TRB were generated by 5' RACE incorporating UMI labels. Reprocessing the 5' RACE reads, TCRdb reports a single entry for every CDR3 protein and omits DNA. This table holds about 62,000 distinct CDR3 sequences. The CDR3 sequence is 14 residues long. Per the germline V gene, CDR1 is SEHNR and CDR2 is FQNEAQ (reference sequence). This sample stems from a study of CXCR3-negative and CXCR3-positive naive CD8 T cells. Whole-study results and caveats: Naive cells that were CXCR3-negative or CXCR3-positive used TRBV-TRBJ genes alike, while memory cells diverged. Hydrophobicity was higher for TRB CDR3s found in CXCR3-positive naive cells than in CXCR3-negative naive cells. Diversity proved comparably high across both naive subsets and much lower in memory CD8+ cells.

The chain joins TRBV7-9 to TRBJ2-7; with no DNA, the TCRdb D assignment of TRBD1 cannot be verified. The sample was naive CXCR3- CD8+ T cells from blood. The subset here: CD45RO-CCR7+CD27+CD95- naive CD8+ T cells lacking CXCR3 (TNR3-). The receptor was isolated from a human donor in good health. Some clones in this sample may be carry-over from other donors' samples. The CDR3 spells CASSSKNRAIEQYF.